Sequencing of this T cell receptor beta chain was carried out in a study of blood T cell repertoires in COVID-19. This CDR3 spans 15 amino acids. J lost 1 base, V lost 7 bases, and 9 bases had no gene match. Germline-derived CDR1 and CDR2 are MNHEY and SMNVEV (reference sequence). Libraries were prepared by immunoSEQ multiplex PCR; TCRdb keeps only in-frame clonotypes and omits some of them. This table holds approximately 63,000 clones, about 80% found once. This chain uses TRBV27 with TRBJ2-5; the match to TRBD2 covers 7 bases. This TCR came from a woman older than 75 with acute or convalescent COVID-19. Sequenced sample: peripheral blood. CDR3 coding DNA: TGTGCCAGCACTCCTATCGGGGGGATCCAAGAGACCCAGTACTTC. Its translation is CASTPIGGIQETQYF.